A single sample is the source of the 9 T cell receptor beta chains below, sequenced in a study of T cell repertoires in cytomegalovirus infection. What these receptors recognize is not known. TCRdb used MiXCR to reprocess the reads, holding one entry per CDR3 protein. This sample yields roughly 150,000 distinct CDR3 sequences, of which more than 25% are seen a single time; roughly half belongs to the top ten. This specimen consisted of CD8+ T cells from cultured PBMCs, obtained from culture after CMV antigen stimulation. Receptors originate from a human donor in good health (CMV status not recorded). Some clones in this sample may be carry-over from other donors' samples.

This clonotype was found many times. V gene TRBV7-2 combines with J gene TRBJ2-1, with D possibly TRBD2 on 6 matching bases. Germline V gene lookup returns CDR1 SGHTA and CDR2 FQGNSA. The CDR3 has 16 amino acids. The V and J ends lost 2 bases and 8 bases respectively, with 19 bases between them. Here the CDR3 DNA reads TGTGCCAGCAGCTTAAAGAGTGAGCGGGCCAGGCATGAGCAGTTCTTC. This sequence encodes CASSLKSERARHEQFF. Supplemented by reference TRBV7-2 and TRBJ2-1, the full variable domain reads GAGVSQSPSNKVTEKGKDVELRCDPISGHTALYWYRQSLGQGLEFLIYFQGNSAPDKSGLPSDRFSAERTGGSVSTLTIQRTQQEDSAVYLCASSLKSERARHEQFFGPGTRLTVL.

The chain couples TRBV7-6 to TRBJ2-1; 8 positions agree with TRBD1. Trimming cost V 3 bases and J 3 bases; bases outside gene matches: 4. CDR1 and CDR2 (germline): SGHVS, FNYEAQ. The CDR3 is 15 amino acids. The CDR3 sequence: CASSFPGTGYNEQFF. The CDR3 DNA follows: TGTGCCAGCAGCTTCCCAGGGACAGGCTACAATGAGCAGTTCTTC. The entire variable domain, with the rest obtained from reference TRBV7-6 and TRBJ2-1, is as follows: GAGVSQSPRYKVTKRGQDVALRCDPISGHVSLYWYRQALGQGPEFLTYFNYEAQQDKSGLPNDRFSAERPEGSISTLTIQRTEQRDSAMYRCASSFPGTGYNEQFFGPGTRLTVL.

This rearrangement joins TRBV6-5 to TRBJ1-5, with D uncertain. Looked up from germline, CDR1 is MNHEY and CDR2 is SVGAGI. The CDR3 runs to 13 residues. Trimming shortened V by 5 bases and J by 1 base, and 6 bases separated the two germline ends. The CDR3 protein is CASSQKSNQPQHF. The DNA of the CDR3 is TGTGCCAGCAGTCAAAAGAGCAATCAGCCCCAGCATTTT.

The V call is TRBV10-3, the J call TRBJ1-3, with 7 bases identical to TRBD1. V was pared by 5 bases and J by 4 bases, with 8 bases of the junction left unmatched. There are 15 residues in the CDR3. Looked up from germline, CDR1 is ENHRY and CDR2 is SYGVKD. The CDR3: CAISNPRGHGNTIYF. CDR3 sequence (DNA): TGTGCCATCAGTAATCCGAGGGGGCACGGAAACACCATATATTTT.

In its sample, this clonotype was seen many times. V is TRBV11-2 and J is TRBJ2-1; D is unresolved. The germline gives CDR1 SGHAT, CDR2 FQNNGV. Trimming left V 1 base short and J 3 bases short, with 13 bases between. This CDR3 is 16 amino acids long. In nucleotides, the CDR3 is TGTGCCAGCAGCTTAGGACCTGGCGGAAGCTACAATGAGCAGTTCTTC. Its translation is CASSLGPGGSYNEQFF.

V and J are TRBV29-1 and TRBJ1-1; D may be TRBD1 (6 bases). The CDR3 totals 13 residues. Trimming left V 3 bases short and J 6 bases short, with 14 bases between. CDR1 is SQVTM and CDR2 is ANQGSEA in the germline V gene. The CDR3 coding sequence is TGCAGCGTTGAGTACAGGGTTATGTCTGAAGCTTTCTTT. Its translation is CSVEYRVMSEAFF.

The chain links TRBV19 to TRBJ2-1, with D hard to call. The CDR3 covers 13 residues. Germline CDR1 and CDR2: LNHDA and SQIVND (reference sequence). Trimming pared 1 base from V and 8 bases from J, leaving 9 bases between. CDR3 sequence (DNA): TGTGCCAGTAGTATAGTGGTTCACTATGAGCAGTTCTTC. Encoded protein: CASSIVVHYEQFF.

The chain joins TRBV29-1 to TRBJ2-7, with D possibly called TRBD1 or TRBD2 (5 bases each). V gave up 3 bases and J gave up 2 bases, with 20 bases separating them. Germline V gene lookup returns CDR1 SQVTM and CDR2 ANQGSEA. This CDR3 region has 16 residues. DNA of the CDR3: TGCAGCGTTGAGGGGGAGACCGACGGACGAGCCTACGAGCAGTACTTC. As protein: CSVEGETDGRAYEQYF.

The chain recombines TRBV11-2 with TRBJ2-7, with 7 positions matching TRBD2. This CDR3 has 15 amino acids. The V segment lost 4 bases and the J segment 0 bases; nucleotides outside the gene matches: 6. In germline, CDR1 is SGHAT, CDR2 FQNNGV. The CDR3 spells CASSSTRESSYEQYF. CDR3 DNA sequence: TGTGCCAGCAGCTCGACGCGGGAGAGCTCCTACGAGCAGTACTTC.